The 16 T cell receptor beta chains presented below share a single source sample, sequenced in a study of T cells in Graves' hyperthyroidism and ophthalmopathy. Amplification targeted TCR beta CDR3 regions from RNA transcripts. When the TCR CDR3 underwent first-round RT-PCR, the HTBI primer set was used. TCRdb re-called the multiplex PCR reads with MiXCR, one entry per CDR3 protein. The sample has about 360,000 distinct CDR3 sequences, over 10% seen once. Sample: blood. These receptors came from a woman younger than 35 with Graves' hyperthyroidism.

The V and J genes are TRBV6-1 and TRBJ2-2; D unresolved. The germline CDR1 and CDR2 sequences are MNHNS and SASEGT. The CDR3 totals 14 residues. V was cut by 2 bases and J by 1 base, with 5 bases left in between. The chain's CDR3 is CASSEYRNTGELFF. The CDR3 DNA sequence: TGTGCCAGCAGTGAATACCGGAACACCGGGGAGCTGTTTTTT.

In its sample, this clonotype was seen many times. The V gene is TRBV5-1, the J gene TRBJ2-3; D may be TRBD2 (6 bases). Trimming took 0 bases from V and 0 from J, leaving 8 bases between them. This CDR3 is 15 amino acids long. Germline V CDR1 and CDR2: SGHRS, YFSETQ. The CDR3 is CASSLARGSTDTQYF. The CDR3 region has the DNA TGCGCCAGCAGCTTGGCTCGGGGGAGCACAGATACGCAGTATTTT.

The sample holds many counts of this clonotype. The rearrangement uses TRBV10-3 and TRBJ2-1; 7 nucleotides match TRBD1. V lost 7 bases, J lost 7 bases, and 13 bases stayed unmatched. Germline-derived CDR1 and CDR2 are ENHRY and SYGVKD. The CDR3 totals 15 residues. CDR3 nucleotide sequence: TGTGCCATCACCAACAGGGGCGCCCGTGGTAATGAGCAGTTCTTC. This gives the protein CAITNRGARGNEQFF.

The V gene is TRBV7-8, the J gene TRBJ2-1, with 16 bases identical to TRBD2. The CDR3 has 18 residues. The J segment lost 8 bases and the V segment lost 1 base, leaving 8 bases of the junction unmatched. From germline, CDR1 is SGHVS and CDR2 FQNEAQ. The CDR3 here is CASSLGSGTSGGADEQFF. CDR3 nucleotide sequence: TGTGCCAGCAGCTTAGGATCCGGGACTAGCGGGGGGGCAGATGAGCAGTTCTTC.

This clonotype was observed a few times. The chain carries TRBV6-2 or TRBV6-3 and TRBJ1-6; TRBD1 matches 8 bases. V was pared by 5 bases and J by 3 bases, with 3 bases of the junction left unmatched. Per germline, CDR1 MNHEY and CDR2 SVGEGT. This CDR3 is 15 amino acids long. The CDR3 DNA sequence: TGTGCCAGCAGTCAGGGGGCTTACTATAATTCACCCCTCCACTTT. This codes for CASSQGAYYNSPLHF.

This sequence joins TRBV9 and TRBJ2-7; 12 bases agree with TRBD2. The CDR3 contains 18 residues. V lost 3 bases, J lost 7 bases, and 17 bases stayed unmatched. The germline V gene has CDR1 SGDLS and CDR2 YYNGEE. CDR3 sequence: CASSGAGLAGSPGEEQYF. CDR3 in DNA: TGTGCCAGCAGCGGGGCGGGACTAGCGGGTTCTCCCGGGGAGGAGCAGTACTTC.

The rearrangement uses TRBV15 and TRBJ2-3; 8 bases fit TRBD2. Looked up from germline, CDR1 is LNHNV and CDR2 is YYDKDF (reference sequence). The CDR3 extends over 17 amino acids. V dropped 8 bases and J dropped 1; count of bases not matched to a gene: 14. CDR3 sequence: CATRGGPGSPGTDTQYF. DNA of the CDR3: TGTGCCACCCGGGGGGGGCCCGGATCACCCGGCACAGATACGCAGTATTTT.

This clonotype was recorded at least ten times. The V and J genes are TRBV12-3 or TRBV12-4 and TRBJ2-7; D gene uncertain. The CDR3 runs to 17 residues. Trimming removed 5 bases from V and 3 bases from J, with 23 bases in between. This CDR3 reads CASSPRSFDSPHYEQYF. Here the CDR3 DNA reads TGTGCCAGCAGTCCACGATCTTTTGACTCCCCCCACTACGAGCAGTACTTC.

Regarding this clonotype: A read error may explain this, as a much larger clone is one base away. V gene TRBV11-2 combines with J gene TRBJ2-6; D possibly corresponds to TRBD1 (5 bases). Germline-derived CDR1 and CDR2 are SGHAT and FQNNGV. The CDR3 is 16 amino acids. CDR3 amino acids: CASSSPRASGANALTF. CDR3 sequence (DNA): TGTGCCAGCAGCTCCCCGAGAGCCTCTGGGGCCAACGCCCTGACTTTC.

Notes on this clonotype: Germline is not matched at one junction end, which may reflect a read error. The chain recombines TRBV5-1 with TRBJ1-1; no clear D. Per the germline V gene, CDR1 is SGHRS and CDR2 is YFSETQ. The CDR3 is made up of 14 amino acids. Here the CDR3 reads CASLTRSLNTEAFF. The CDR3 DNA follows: TGTGCCAGCCTCACCAGGTCCTTGAACACTGAAGCTTTCTTT.

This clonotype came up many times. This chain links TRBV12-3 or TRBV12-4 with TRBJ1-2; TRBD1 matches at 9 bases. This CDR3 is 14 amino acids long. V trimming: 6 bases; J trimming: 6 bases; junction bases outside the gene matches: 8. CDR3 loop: CASSPGDRDNGYTF. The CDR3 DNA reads TGTGCCAGCAGCCCAGGGGACAGGGATAATGGCTACACCTTC.

DNA for the CDR3: TGTGCCAGCAGCTTGGCCTTCCGGGGGGGCTCCGGGGAGCTGTTTTTT. It specifies CASSLAFRGGSGELFF. The chain couples TRBV7-2 to TRBJ2-2; 8 positions match TRBD2. CDR3 length equals 16 residues. Germline values: CDR1 SGHTA, CDR2 FQGNSA. J lost 6 bases, V lost 3 bases, and 9 bases had no gene match.

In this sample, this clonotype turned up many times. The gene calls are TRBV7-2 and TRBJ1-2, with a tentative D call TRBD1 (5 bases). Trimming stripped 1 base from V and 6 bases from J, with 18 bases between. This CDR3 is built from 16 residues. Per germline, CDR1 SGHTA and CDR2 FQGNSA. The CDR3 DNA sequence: TGTGCCAGCAGCTTAGACGTTGGCAGGGTGGACCATGGCTACACCTTC. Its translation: CASSLDVGRVDHGYTF.

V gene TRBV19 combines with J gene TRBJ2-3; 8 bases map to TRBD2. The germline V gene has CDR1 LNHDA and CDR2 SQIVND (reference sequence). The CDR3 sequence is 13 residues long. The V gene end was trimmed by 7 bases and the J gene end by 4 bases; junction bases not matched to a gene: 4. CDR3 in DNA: TGTGCCAGTAATTCCGGGGGGGCAGATACGCAGTATTTT. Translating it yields CASNSGGADTQYF. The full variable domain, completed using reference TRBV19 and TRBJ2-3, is DGGITQSPKYLFRKEGQNVTLSCEQNLNHDAMYWYRQDPGQGLRLIYYSQIVNDFQKGDIAEGYSVSREKKESFPLTVTSAQKNPTAFYLCASNSGGADTQYFGPGTRLTVL.

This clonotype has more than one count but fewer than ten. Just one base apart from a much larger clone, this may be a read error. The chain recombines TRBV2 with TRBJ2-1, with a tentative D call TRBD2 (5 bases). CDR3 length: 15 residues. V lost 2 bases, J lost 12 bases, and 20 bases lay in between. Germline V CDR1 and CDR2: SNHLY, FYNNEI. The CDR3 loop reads CASSEPGVGRDGQFF. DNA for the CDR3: TGTGCCAGCAGTGAACCCGGGGTCGGAAGGGATGGGCAGTTCTTC.

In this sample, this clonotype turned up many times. The CDR3 spells CASSLARGQPQHF. In nucleotides, the CDR3 is TGCGCCAGCAGCTTGGCGCGGGGGCAGCCCCAGCATTTT. The V call is TRBV5-1, the J call TRBJ1-5, with a possible D match to TRBD1 (5 bases). The CDR3 spans 13 residues. Trimming removed 0 bases at V and 7 bases at J, with 8 bases between. Germline V gives CDR1 SGHRS, CDR2 YFSETQ.